This T cell receptor (beta chain) is drawn from a study of neurological immune-mediated disorders. The study's findings and limits: The study found the most TCR clonal expansion in HTLV-1-associated myelopathy and the least in multiple sclerosis, below healthy controls. Grouping of repertoires by phylogeny put those of 18 of 34 multiple sclerosis patients into a single related-CDR3 cluster, a possible signature.

The authors produced cDNA by 5'RACE using 10-nucleotide random UMIs. TCRdb reprocessed the 5' RACE reads with MiXCR, giving one entry per CDR3 protein. The repertoire includes around 66,000 distinct CDR3 sequences, 5.2% of them detected once, and about 3% sits in the top ten. Turning to this clonotype: Its target is not known.

The V end was cut by 9 bases, the J end by 1 base, with 1 base between. The CDR3 is made up of 11 amino acids. Germline values: CDR1 LGHDT, CDR2 YNNKEL (reference sequence). Source material: PBMCs. This sequence joins TRBV3-1 and TRBJ2-6; D is unresolved. The receptor was isolated from a woman aged 25 to 39 with multiple sclerosis. This chain's CDR3 is CASSGANVLTF. CDR3 DNA sequence: TGTGCCAGTTCTGGGGCCAACGTCCTGACTTTC.